Listed here are 20 T cell receptor beta chains from one sample, sequenced in a study of blood T cell repertoires in COVID-19. The protocol was immunoSEQ multiplex PCR, while the TCRdb copy is restricted to in-frame clones and leaves out a portion. The sample contains approximately 110,000 clones, 70% to 90% of which appear only once. Source material: peripheral blood. The receptor set was obtained from a human donor in a cohort sampled during active COVID-19.

This sequence joins TRBV24-1 and TRBJ1-2, with a tentative D call TRBD1 (6 bases). The CDR3 loop spans 14 amino acids. The germline CDR1 and CDR2 sequences are KGHDR and SFDVKD. Trimming pared 4 bases from V and 4 bases from J, leaving 12 bases between. CDR3 residues: CATSDSGQFYGYTF. The CDR3 coding sequence is TGTGCCACCAGTGACAGCGGACAGTTCTATGGCTACACCTTC.

The chain employs TRBV7-6 and TRBJ2-7; TRBD2 might be the D (6 bases). V lost 5 bases, J lost 0 bases, and 17 bases lay in between. The CDR3 extends over 16 amino acids. Germline CDR1 is SGHVS and CDR2 is FNYEAQ. CDR3 nucleotide sequence: TGTGCCAGCAGCCCCCTAGGTGGGAGGAGCTCCTACGAGCAGTACTTC. Protein sequence: CASSPLGGRSSYEQYF.

This chain joins TRBV13 and TRBJ2-6; TRBD1 aligns across 10 bases. The length of the CDR3 is 14 residues. The V gene end was trimmed by 5 bases and the J gene end by 15 bases; junction bases not matched to a gene: 10. Germline CDR1 PRHDT, CDR2 FYEKMQ (reference sequence). CDR3 region: CASSTRTGGKSLTF. Written as DNA, the CDR3 is TGTGCCAGCAGCACCCGGACAGGGGGGAAATCCCTGACTTTC. The full variable domain, completed using reference TRBV13 and TRBJ2-6, is AAGVIQSPRHLIKEKRETATLKCYPIPRHDTVYWYQQGPGQDPQFLISFYEKMQSDKGSIPDRFSAQQFSDYHSELNMSSLELGDSALYFCASSTRTGGKSLTFGAGSRLTVL.

The chain carries TRBV27 and TRBJ2-1; 9 positions agree with TRBD2. The length of the CDR3 is 17 residues. Germline V lookup: CDR1 MNHEY, CDR2 SMNVEV (reference sequence). V trimming: 2 bases; J trimming: 4 bases; junction bases outside the gene matches: 9. This CDR3 is CASSLGRGGYSYNEQFF. CDR3 DNA: TGTGCCAGCAGTTTAGGGCGGGGGGGTTACTCTTACAATGAGCAGTTCTTC.

The V call is TRBV13, the J call TRBJ2-1, with 11 bases matching TRBD2. Germline CDR1 PRHDT, CDR2 FYEKMQ (reference sequence). J gave up 5 bases and V 3 bases, and 6 bases lay outside the gene matches. This CDR3 is 16 amino acids long. Here the CDR3 DNA reads TGTGCCAGCAGCTTTGAAGGACTAGCGGGTAACAATGAGCAGTTCTTC. Its translation: CASSFEGLAGNNEQFF.

The rearrangement uses TRBV12-3 or TRBV12-4 and TRBJ2-5; D perhaps matches TRBD2 (6 bases). The CDR3 is 12 residues long. V was shortened by 6 bases and J by 5 bases, with 10 bases between the two germline ends. The CDR3 loop reads CASSRDFETQYF. CDR3 in DNA: TGTGCCAGCAGCCGGGACTTTGAGACCCAGTACTTC.

The chain couples TRBV5-1 to TRBJ2-1, with D perhaps TRBD2 (6 bases). The CDR3 has 15 amino acids. The V and J ends lost 3 bases and 2 bases respectively, with 12 bases between them. Germline CDR1 reads SGHRS; CDR2 reads YFSETQ. The CDR3 sequence: CASSSGLIPYNEQFF. Written as DNA, the CDR3 is TGCGCCAGCAGCTCGGGACTGATACCCTACAATGAGCAGTTCTTC.

The CDR3 DNA follows: TGTGCCAGCAGTTTGGGACAAGCGGCTTTCTTT. Amino acid sequence: CASSLGQAAFF. The chain combines TRBV12-3 or TRBV12-4 with TRBJ1-1; maybe TRBD1 (6 bases). The CDR3 totals 11 residues. V lost 3 bases and J 11 bases, leaving 10 bases between the germline ends.

J is TRBJ2-7 and V is TRBV11-2; D not certain. The ends were cut back, 0 bases at V and 4 bases at J, with 4 bases in the middle. The CDR3 runs 12 residues. Germline assignment: CDR1 SGHAT and CDR2 FQNNGV. The CDR3 nucleotides are TGTGCCAGCAGCTTAGACCATTACGAGCAGTACTTC. Its protein is CASSLDHYEQYF.

The chain links TRBV19 to TRBJ2-1; D is perhaps TRBD1 (6 bases). The CDR3 extends over 13 amino acids. Trimming stripped 6 bases from V and 7 bases from J, with 13 bases between. CDR1 is LNHDA and CDR2 is SQIVND in the germline V gene (reference sequence). CDR3 DNA: TGTGCCAGTAGGGGATTCCAGGGGAATGAGCAGTTCTTC. Its translation is CASRGFQGNEQFF.

CDR3 DNA sequence: TGTGCCAGCAGCTCGGCGAACACCGGGGAGCTGTTTTTT. As protein: CASSSANTGELFF. This chain joins TRBV7-3 and TRBJ2-2; D ambiguous. V lost 4 bases to trimming and J lost 0 bases, with 3 bases between them. Germline-derived CDR1 and CDR2 are SGHTA and FQGTGA. The CDR3 sequence is 13 residues long.

This chain uses TRBV7-3 with TRBJ1-2; 7 bases map to TRBD1. Germline V gene lookup returns CDR1 SGHTA and CDR2 FQGTGA. Trimming removed 5 bases from V and 8 bases from J; junction bases left unmatched: 14. The CDR3 is made up of 15 amino acids. The CDR3: CASSALGQPDGGYTF. CDR3 nucleotides: TGTGCCAGCAGCGCCTTGGGACAGCCGGACGGGGGCTACACCTTC.

The chain couples TRBV11-2 to TRBJ2-2, with a possible D match to TRBD2 (7 bases). CDR3 length: 17 residues. Trimming took 1 base from V and 4 from J, leaving 16 bases between them. Germline CDR1 reads SGHAT; CDR2 reads FQNNGV. The CDR3, as DNA: TGTGCCAGCAGCTTAGCTTTCCGGGGGGCGGCCACCGGGGAGCTGTTTTTT. This encodes CASSLAFRGAATGELFF.

As regards this clone: Different DNA sequences within this sample yield the same CDR3. This chain connects TRBV11-2 to TRBJ1-1; D not certain. There are 13 residues in the CDR3. CDR1 is SGHAT, CDR2 FQNNGV, per germline. The V end was cut by 5 bases, the J end by 1 base, with 8 bases between. The CDR3 bases are TGTGCCAGCAGCCTTGCAGGGAACACTGAAGCTTTCTTT. This codes for CASSLAGNTEAFF.

The gene calls are TRBV7-3 and TRBJ2-3; the D gene is possibly TRBD2 (6 bases). CDR3 size: 13 residues. Trimming left V 6 bases short and J 3 bases short, with 10 bases between. Per germline, CDR1 SGHTA and CDR2 FQGTGA. CDR3 sequence: CASSRSGTDTQYF. The CDR3, as DNA: TGTGCCAGCAGTCGTAGCGGTACAGATACGCAGTATTTT. The full variable domain, in which reference TRBV7-3 and TRBJ2-3 provide the parts outside the CDR3, is GAGVSQTPSNKVTEKGKYVELRCDPISGHTALYWYRQSLGQGPEFLIYFQGTGAADDSGLPNDRFFAVRPEGSVSTLKIQRTERGDSAVYLCASSRSGTDTQYFGPGTRLTVL.

The V and J genes are TRBV4-3 and TRBJ2-1, with D possibly TRBD2 on 6 matching bases. The germline V gene has CDR1 LGHNA and CDR2 YSLEER. This CDR3 is built from 15 residues. V lost 0 bases, J lost 12 bases, and 18 bases lay in between. DNA of the CDR3: TGCGCCAGCAGCCAAGATGAGGGGTGGGGACTGCGGCAGTTCTTC. Protein: CASSQDEGWGLRQFF.

The chain joins TRBV7-8 to TRBJ2-7; the D is unclear. The CDR3 has 15 amino acids. Germline V gene sequence: CDR1 SGHVS, CDR2 FQNEAQ. The germline V and J ends were trimmed by 2 bases and 6 bases, with 17 bases remaining between them. The DNA of the CDR3 is TGTGCCAGCAGCTTAACTGTGTCGACACCTGGCGAGCAGTACTTC. It specifies CASSLTVSTPGEQYF.

The V call is TRBV28, the J call TRBJ1-6; D is unresolved. V dropped 6 bases and J dropped 8 bases, with 11 bases sitting between them. Germline V gene sequence: CDR1 MDHEN, CDR2 SYDVKM. This CDR3 region has 13 residues. CDR3 DNA: TGTGCCAGCAGCGAACAGTTTTATTCACCCCTCCACTTT. It encodes CASSEQFYSPLHF. Full variable domain (rest looked up from reference TRBV28 and TRBJ1-6): DVKVTQSSRYLVKRTGEKVFLECVQDMDHENMFWYRQDPGLGLRLIYFSYDVKMKEKGDIPEGYSVSREKKERFSLILESASTNQTSMYLCASSEQFYSPLHFGNGTRLTVT.

The chain recombines TRBV5-5 with TRBJ1-1, with a possible D match to TRBD1 (5 bases). V shed 4 bases and J shed 1 base, with 14 bases lying between them. The CDR3 is 15 amino acids. CDR1 is SGHKS and CDR2 is YYEKEE in the germline V gene (reference sequence). This CDR3 is CASSPSGLWNTEAFF. The CDR3 DNA sequence: TGTGCCAGCAGCCCATCAGGGCTTTGGAACACTGAAGCTTTCTTT.

V gene TRBV9 combines with J gene TRBJ2-1; 7 nucleotides line up with TRBD2. The V gene's germline CDR1 is SGDLS and CDR2 YYNGEE. The CDR3 runs to 15 residues. V gave up 4 bases and J gave up 3 bases; unmatched junction bases: 7. CDR3 sequence: CASSRGAGYYNEQFF. The CDR3 region has the DNA TGTGCCAGCAGCCGGGGAGCGGGGTACTACAATGAGCAGTTCTTC.